What follows are 14 T cell receptor beta chains derived from one specimen sequenced in a study of glioma-infiltrating T cells. Using RNA template, CDR3s of TCR alpha and beta were amplified with iRepertoire arm-PCR. Via MiXCR, TCRdb re-called the multiplex PCR reads, giving one row per CDR3 protein. The sample carries under 150,000 distinct CDR3 sequences, about 25% recorded once. Specimen: glioma tissue, nonneoplastic brain tissue, or PBMCs (not recorded which). Receptors were obtained from a human donor with low-grade glioma or glioblastoma, undergoing nonglioma brain surgery, or in good health (not recorded which).

The rearrangement links TRBV7-9 to TRBJ1-3; the match to TRBD1 covers 9 bases. CDR1 is SEHNR, CDR2 FQNEAQ, per germline (reference sequence). CDR3 length: 16 residues. J gave up 5 bases and V 5 bases, and 10 bases lay outside the gene matches. CDR3 amino acids: CASSDRDRAARNTIYF. The CDR3 DNA is TGTGCCAGCAGCGACCGGGACAGGGCTGCTAGAAACACCATATATTTT.

At least ten counts were recorded for this clonotype. The genes are TRBV20-1 and TRBJ1-1; D gene ambiguous. Trimming took off 8 bases at V and 0 bases at J, with 13 bases between the two ends. CDR3 length: 13 residues. CDR1 and CDR2 from the germline V gene are DFQATT and SNEGSKA (reference sequence). CDR3 nucleotides: TGCAGTCCGGTACAGCGCATGAACACTGAAGCTTTCTTT. Translated: CSPVQRMNTEAFF.

This chain uses TRBV2 with TRBJ2-3; 11 bases line up with TRBD2. The CDR3 covers 14 residues. With 3 bases clipped from V and 14 bases from J, the junction kept 10 bases outside the gene matches. Germline values: CDR1 SNHLY, CDR2 FYNNEI. CDR3 loop: CASSEILAGVSWYF. The CDR3 region has the DNA TGTGCCAGCAGTGAGATACTAGCGGGGGTCTCGTGGTATTTT.

The chain is built from TRBV6-2 or TRBV6-3 and TRBJ2-1, with D possibly being TRBD2 (6 bases). Germline V CDR1 and CDR2: MNHEY, SVGEGT. The CDR3 has 15 amino acids. Trimming removed 6 bases from V and 2 bases from J, with 14 bases in between. CDR3 DNA sequence: TGTGCCAGCAGCCAAGCCCCGGGGGCCTACAATGAGCAGTTCTTC. Protein sequence: CASSQAPGAYNEQFF.

This clonotype appeared many times. The chain links TRBV20-1 to TRBJ1-5; D gene uncertain. Germline loops: CDR1 DFQATT, CDR2 SNEGSKA (reference sequence). This CDR3 region has 15 residues. V lost 0 bases and J 4 bases, leaving 13 bases between the germline ends. The CDR3: CSAREFDQVNQPQHF. CDR3 nucleotides: TGCAGTGCTAGAGAATTCGACCAGGTAAATCAGCCCCAGCATTTT.

This clonotype was recorded a few times. The genes are TRBV18 and TRBJ1-1; 7 bases map to TRBD1. Germline CDR1 and CDR2: KGHSH and LQKENI. J was trimmed by 6 bases and V by 4 bases; bases with no gene match: 11. The CDR3 contains 15 residues. The CDR3 sequence: CASSLNRGAHPEAFF. In DNA form, the CDR3 reads TGTGCCAGCTCACTTAACAGGGGCGCGCATCCTGAAGCTTTCTTT. Supplemented by reference TRBV18 and TRBJ1-1, the full variable domain reads NAGVMQNPRHLVRRRGQEARLRCSPMKGHSHVYWYRQLPEEGLKFMVYLQKENIIDESGMPKERFSAEFPKEGPSILRIQQVVRGDSAAYFCASSLNRGAHPEAFFGQGTRLTVV.

This clonotype was counted many times. The genes are TRBV7-2 and TRBJ1-1, with a tentative D call TRBD1 (5 bases). The CDR3 covers 17 residues. The V end lost 5 bases, the J end lost 2 bases, and 21 bases lay between the germline ends. CDR1 and CDR2 (germline): SGHTA, FQGNSA. CDR3 sequence reads: CASSTTGTARVNTEAFF. CDR3 sequence (DNA): TGTGCCAGCAGCACCACCGGGACGGCGAGGGTAAACACTGAAGCTTTCTTT.

This clonotype has a count of ten or more. V usage is TRBV7-6 and J usage is TRBJ1-1, with D perhaps matching TRBD1 (5 bases). The CDR3 sequence is 13 residues long. V dropped 6 bases and J dropped 1 base, with 9 bases sitting between them. Looked up from germline, CDR1 is SGHVS and CDR2 is FNYEAQ. This chain's CDR3 is CASRLQENTEAFF. In DNA, the CDR3 is TGTGCCAGCAGACTACAGGAGAACACTGAAGCTTTCTTT.

Ten or more counts support this clonotype. V usage is TRBV7-9 and J usage is TRBJ2-1, with D possibly being TRBD2 (6 bases). Germline CDR1 is SEHNR and CDR2 is FQNEAQ (reference sequence). Trimming took 5 bases from V and 0 from J, leaving 11 bases between them. The CDR3 spans 15 residues. The CDR3 nucleotides read TGTGCCAGCAGCCGGGACTCCCCCTCCTACAATGAGCAGTTCTTC. Translating gives CASSRDSPSYNEQFF. Based on the CDR3 plus reference TRBV7-9 and TRBJ2-1, the full variable domain is DTGVSQNPRHKITKRGQNVTFRCDPISEHNRLYWYRQTLGQGPEFLTYFQNEAQLEKSRLLSDRFSAERPKGSFSTLEIQRTEQGDSAMYLCASSRDSPSYNEQFFGPGTRLTVL.

This clonotype appeared many times. V is TRBV7-7 and J is TRBJ2-3; tentatively, D is TRBD1 (5 bases). This CDR3 has 14 residues. In germline, CDR1 is SSHAT, CDR2 FNYEAQ (reference sequence). The CDR3 DNA follows: TGTGCTAGCCCCTCAAGGCAGGGCCCAGATACGCAGTATTTT. It is translated as CASPSRQGPDTQYF.

Ten or more counts support this clonotype. The V and J genes are TRBV28 and TRBJ2-5; TRBD2 aligns across 8 bases. Germline trimming cut 7 bases from V and 5 bases from J; bases unmatched to any gene: 15. Per the germline V gene, CDR1 is MDHEN and CDR2 is SYDVKM. The CDR3 contains 16 residues. CDR3 protein: CASTSPGGTTGETQYF. CDR3 DNA sequence: TGTGCCAGCACCTCCCCGGGGGGGACTACAGGGGAGACCCAGTACTTC.

Worth noting for this clonotype: It may be a read error: a sequence one base away is much more abundant. This sequence joins TRBV6-5 and TRBJ1-5; 7 nucleotides align to TRBD1. This CDR3 has 17 residues. Trimming took 6 bases from V and 5 from J; bases not matched to a gene: 16. The germline V gene encodes CDR1 MNHEY and CDR2 SVGAGI. CDR3 region: CASSSDRVYGGDQPQHF. The CDR3, as DNA: TGTGCCAGCAGCAGCGACAGGGTATACGGAGGGGATCAGCCCCAGCATTTT.

In regard to this clonotype: A much larger clone differs by one base, so this may be a read error. The chain employs TRBV7-9 and TRBJ2-1; TRBD2 aligns across 9 bases. This CDR3 has 13 residues. Germline V gives CDR1 SEHNR, CDR2 FQNEAQ (reference sequence). V gave up 6 bases and J gave up 9 bases; unmatched junction bases: 6. CDR3 DNA: TGTGCCAGCAGAGGGGGGACTAGCTCTGAGCAGTTCTTC. This gives the protein CASRGGTSSEQFF.

This clonotype was detected a few times. The genes are TRBV6-1 and TRBJ2-7; no firm D call. V lost 10 bases and J 3 bases, leaving 13 bases between the germline ends. The CDR3 sequence is 12 residues long. Germline CDR1 and CDR2: MNHNS and SASEGT. This CDR3 reads CATLGPGYEQYV. CDR3 bases: TGTGCCACCTTAGGCCCCGGCTACGAGCAGTACGTC.